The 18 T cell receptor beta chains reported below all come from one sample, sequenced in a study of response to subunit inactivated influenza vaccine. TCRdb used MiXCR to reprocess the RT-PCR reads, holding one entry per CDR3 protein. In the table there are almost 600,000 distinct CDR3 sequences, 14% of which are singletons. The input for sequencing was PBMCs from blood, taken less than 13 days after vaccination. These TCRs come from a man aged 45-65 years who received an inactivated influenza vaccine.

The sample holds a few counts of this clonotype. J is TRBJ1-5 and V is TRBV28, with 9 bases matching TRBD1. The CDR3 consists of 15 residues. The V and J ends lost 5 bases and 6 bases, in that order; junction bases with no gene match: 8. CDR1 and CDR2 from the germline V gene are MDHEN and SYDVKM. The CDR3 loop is CASSPRTGAGQPQHF. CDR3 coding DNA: TGTGCCAGCAGTCCAAGGACAGGGGCGGGTCAGCCCCAGCATTTT.

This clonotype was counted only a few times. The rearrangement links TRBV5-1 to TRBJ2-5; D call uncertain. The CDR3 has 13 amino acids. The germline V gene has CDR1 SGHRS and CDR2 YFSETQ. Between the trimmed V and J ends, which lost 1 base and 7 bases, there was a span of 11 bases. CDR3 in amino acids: CASSLNRKGTQYF. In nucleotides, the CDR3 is TGCGCCAGCAGCTTGAACCGAAAGGGGACCCAGTACTTC.

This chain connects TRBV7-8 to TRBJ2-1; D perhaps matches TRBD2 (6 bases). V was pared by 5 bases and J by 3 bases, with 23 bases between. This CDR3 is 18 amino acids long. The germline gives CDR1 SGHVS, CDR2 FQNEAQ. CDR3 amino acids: CASSPTKAGRANYNEQFF. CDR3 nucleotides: TGTGCCAGCAGCCCGACTAAAGCGGGCCGAGCCAACTACAATGAGCAGTTCTTC.

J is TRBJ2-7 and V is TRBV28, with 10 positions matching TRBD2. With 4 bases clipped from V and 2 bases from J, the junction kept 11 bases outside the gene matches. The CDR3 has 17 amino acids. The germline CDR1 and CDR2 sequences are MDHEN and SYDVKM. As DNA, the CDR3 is TGTGCCAGCAGTTACCTCCGGACTAGCGGTAGACCCTACGAGCAGTACTTC. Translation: CASSYLRTSGRPYEQYF.

The CDR3 spells CATSRDFTGAGELFF. CDR3 DNA: TGTGCCACCAGCAGAGACTTTACAGGGGCCGGGGAGCTGTTTTTT. The chain uses TRBV15 and TRBJ2-2; 7 bases agree with TRBD1. Germline V lookup: CDR1 LNHNV, CDR2 YYDKDF (reference sequence). The J segment lost 6 bases and the V segment lost 0 bases, leaving 4 bases of the junction unmatched. This CDR3 is built from 15 residues.

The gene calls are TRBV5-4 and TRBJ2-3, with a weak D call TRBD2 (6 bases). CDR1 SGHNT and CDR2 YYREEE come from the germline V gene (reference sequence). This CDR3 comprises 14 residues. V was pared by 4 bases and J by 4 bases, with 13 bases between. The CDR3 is CASSAEWGADTQYF. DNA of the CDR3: TGTGCCAGCAGCGCCGAATGGGGGGCAGATACGCAGTATTTT.

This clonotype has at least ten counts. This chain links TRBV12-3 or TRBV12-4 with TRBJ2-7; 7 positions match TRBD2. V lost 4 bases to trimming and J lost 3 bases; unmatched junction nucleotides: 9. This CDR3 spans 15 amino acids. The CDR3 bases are TGTGCCAGCAGTTCCCCGGGAGGCGGATTCTACGAGCAGTACTTC. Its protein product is CASSSPGGGFYEQYF.

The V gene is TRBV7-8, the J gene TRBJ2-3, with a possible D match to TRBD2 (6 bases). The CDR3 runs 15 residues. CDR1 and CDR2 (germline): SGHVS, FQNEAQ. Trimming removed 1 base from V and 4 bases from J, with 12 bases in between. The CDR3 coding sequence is TGTGCCAGCAGCTTAGGGCTAGCGAGGTCAGATACGCAGTATTTT. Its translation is CASSLGLARSDTQYF.

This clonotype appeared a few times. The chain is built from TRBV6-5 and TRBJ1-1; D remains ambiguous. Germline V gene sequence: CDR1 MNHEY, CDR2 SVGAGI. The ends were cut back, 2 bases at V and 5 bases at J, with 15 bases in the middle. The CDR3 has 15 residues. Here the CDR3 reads CASSYRIFPGTEAFF. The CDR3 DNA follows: TGTGCCAGCAGTTACAGGATCTTCCCGGGAACTGAAGCTTTCTTT.

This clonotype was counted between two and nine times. The CDR3 nucleotides are TGCAGTGCTCATCCCCCCATTCAGCACAGCTCCTACAATGAGCAGTTCTTC. Translating it yields CSAHPPIQHSSYNEQFF. V gene TRBV20-1 combines with J gene TRBJ2-1; the D is unclear. There are 17 residues in the CDR3. The V gene lost 5 bases and the J gene lost 0 bases, with 20 bases spanning the gap. Germline loops: CDR1 DFQATT, CDR2 SNEGSKA (reference sequence).

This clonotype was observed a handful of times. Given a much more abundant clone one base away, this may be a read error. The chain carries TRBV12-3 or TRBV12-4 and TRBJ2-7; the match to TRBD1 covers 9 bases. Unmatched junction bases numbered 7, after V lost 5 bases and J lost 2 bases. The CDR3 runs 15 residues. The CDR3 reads CASSDTGTGTYEQYF. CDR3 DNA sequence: TGTGCCAGCAGTGACACCGGGACAGGGACCTACGAGCAGTACTTC.

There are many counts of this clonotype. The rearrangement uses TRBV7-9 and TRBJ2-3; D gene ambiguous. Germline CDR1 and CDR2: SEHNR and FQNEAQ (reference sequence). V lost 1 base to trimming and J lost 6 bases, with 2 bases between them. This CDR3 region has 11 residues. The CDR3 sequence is CASSLEDTQYF. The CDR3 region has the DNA TGTGCCAGCAGCTTAGAGGATACGCAGTATTTT.

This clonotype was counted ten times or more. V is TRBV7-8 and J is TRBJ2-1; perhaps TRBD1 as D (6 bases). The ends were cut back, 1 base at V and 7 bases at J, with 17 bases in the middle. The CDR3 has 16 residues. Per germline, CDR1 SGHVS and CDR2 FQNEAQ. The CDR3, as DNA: TGTGCCAGCAGCTTAGGTGGCAGGGGAGTAGGGAATGAGCAGTTCTTC. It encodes CASSLGGRGVGNEQFF.

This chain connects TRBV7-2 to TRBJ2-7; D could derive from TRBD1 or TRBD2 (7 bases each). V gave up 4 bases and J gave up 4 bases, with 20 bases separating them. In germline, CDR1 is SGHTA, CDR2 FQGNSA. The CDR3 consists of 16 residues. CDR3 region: CASSSGGARSRYEQYF. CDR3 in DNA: TGTGCCAGCAGCTCAGGGGGGGCCCGAAGTAGATACGAGCAGTACTTC.

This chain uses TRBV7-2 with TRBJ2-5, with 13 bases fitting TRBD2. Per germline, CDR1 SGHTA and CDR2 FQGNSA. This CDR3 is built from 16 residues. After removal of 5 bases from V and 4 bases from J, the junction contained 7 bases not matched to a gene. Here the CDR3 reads CASSQRLAGGLETQYF. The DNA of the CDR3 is TGTGCCAGCAGCCAGAGACTAGCGGGGGGCCTAGAGACCCAGTACTTC.

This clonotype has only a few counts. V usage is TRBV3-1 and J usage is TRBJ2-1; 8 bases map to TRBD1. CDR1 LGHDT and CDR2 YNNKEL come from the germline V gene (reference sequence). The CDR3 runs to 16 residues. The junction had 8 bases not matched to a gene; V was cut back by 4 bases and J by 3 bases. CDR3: CASSRGRGLHYNEQFF. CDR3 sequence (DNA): TGTGCCAGCAGCCGCGGCAGGGGGCTTCACTACAATGAGCAGTTCTTC.

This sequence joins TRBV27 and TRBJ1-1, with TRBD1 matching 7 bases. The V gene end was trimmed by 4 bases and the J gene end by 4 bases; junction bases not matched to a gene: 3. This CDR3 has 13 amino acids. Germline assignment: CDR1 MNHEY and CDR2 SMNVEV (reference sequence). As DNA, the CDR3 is TGTGCCAGCAGTTCCAGGGGGTCCACTGAAGCTTTCTTT. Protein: CASSSRGSTEAFF.

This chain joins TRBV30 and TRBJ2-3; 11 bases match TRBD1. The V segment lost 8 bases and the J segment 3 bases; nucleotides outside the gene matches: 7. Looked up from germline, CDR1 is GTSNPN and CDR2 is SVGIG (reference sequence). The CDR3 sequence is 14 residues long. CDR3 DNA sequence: TGTGCCCAGAGGACAGGGGGCGCGACAGATACGCAGTATTTT. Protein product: CAQRTGGATDTQYF.